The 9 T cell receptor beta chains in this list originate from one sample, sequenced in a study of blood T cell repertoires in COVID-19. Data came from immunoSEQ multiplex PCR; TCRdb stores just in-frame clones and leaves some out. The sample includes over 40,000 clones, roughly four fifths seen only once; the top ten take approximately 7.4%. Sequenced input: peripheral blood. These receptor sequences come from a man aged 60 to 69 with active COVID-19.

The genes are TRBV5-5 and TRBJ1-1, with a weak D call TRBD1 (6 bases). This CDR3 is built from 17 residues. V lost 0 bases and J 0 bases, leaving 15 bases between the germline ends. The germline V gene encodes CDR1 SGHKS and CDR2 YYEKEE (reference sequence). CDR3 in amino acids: CASSLDIWGPLNTEAFF. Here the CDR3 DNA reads TGTGCCAGCAGCTTGGATATATGGGGGCCCCTGAACACTGAAGCTTTCTTT.

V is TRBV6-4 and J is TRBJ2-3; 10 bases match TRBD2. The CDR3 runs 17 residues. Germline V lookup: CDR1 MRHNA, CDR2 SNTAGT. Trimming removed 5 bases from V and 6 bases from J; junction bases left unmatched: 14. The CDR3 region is CASSPLGEAGGPDTQYF. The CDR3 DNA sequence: TGTGCCAGCAGTCCACTGGGGGAAGCGGGGGGGCCCGATACGCAGTATTTT.

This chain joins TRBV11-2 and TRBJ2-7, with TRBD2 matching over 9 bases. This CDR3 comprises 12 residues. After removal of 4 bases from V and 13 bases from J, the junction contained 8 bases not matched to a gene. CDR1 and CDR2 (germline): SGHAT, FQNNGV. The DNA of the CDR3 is TGTGCCAGCAGCTCCACTAGCGGGTTCCGATACTTC. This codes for CASSSTSGFRYF.

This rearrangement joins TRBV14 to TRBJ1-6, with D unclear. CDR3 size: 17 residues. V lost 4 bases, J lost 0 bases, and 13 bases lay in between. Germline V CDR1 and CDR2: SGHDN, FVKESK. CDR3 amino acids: CASSPGRESSYNSPLHF. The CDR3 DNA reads TGTGCCAGCAGCCCTGGACGGGAGAGCTCCTATAATTCACCCCTCCACTTT.

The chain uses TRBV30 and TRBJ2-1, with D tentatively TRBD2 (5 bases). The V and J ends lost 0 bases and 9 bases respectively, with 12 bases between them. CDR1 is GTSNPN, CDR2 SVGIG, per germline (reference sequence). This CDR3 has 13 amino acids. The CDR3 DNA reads TGTGCCTGGAGTGTACTAGTCTCAAGTGAGCAGTTCTTC. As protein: CAWSVLVSSEQFF.

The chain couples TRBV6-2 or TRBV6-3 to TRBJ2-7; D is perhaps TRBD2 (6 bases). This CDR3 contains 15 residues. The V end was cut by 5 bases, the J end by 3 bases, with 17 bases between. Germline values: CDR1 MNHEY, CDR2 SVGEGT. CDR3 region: CASSLRRVSGYEQYF. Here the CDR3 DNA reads TGTGCCAGCAGTCTACGGAGGGTTAGTGGCTACGAGCAGTACTTC.

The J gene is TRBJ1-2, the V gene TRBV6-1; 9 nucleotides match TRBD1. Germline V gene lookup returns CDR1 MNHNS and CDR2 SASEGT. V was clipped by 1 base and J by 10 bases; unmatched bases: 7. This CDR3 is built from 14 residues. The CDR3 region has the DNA TGTGCCAGCAGTGAAGAACCGGGACAGGGCTACTACACCTTC. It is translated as CASSEEPGQGYYTF.

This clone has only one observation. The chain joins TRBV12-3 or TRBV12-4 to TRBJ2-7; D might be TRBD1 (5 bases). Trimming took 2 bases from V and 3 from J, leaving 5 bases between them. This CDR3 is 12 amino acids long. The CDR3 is CASSLQGYEQYF. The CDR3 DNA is TGTGCCAGCAGTTTACAGGGCTACGAGCAGTACTTC.

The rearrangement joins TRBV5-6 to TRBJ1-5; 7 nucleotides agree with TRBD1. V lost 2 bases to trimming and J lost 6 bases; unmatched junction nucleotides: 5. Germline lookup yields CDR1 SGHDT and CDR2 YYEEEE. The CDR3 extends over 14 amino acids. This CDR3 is CASSLTGAGQPQHF. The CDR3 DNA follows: TGTGCCAGCAGCTTAACAGGGGCGGGTCAGCCCCAGCATTTT.